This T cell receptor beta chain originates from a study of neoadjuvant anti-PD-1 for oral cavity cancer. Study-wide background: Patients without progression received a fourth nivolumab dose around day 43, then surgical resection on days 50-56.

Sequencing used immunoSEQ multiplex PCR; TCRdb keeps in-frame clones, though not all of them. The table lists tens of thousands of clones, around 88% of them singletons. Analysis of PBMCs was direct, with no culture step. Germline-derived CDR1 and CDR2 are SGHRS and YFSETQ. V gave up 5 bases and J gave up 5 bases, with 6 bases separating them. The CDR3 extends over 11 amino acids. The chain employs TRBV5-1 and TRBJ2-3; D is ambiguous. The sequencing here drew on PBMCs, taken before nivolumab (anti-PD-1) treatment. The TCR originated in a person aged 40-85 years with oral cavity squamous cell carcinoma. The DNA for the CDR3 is TGCGCCAGCAGATACTTAGATACGCAGTATTTT. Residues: CASRYLDTQYF.